This T cell receptor (beta chain) was sequenced for a study of T cells in Graves' hyperthyroidism and ophthalmopathy. Isolation of PBMCs was performed on around 10 ml fresh peripheral blood. Authors of the study amplified TCR beta CDR3 regions from RNA transcripts. The TCR CDR3 first-round RT-PCR relied on the HTBI primer set. TCRdb recomputed calls from the multiplex PCR reads with MiXCR, one row per CDR3 protein. The sample records 150,000 or so distinct CDR3 sequences, about 20% being singletons. This clonotype was counted between two and nine times. The germline V gene has CDR1 SGHAT and CDR2 FQNNGV. The length of the CDR3 is 17 residues. Trimming removed 9 bases from V and 1 base from J, with 25 bases in between.

Sample: blood. The rearrangement joins TRBV11-2 to TRBJ2-7; D possibly corresponds to TRBD1 (5 bases). The sequence was obtained from a woman between 50 and 59 years old with Graves' hyperthyroidism that later progressed to Graves' ophthalmopathy. This chain's CDR3 is CASSAQARAGLSYEQYF. The CDR3 nucleotides are TGTGCCAGTAGTGCCCAGGCCCGGGCAGGGTTGTCCTACGAGCAGTACTTC.